This passage covers 5 T cell receptor beta chains from one sample sequenced in a study of response to subunit inactivated influenza vaccine. TCRdb redid the calling of the RT-PCR reads with MiXCR, one entry per CDR3 protein. The sample includes 400,000 to 650,000 distinct CDR3 sequences, more than 7% of them seen just once. The input for sequencing was PBMCs from blood, taken 23 months after vaccination. All receptors derive from a man aged 50-75 years who received an inactivated influenza vaccine.

A word on this clonotype: A much bigger clone sits one base away, suggesting this may be a read error. The chain carries TRBV2 and TRBJ1-1; D remains unclear. Trimming pared 10 bases from V and 2 bases from J, leaving 11 bases between. The CDR3 consists of 12 residues. Germline V gives CDR1 SNHLY, CDR2 FYNNEI. CDR3 sequence: CATLQLNTEAFF. The DNA of the CDR3 is TGTGCCACCCTACAGTTAAACACTGAAGCTTTCTTT.

The rearrangement uses TRBV27 and TRBJ2-7; perhaps TRBD2 as D (6 bases). V gave up 5 bases and J gave up 2 bases, with 13 bases separating them. This CDR3 comprises 14 residues. Germline V gene lookup returns CDR1 MNHEY and CDR2 SMNVEV (reference sequence). CDR3 sequence reads: CASSKTGEAYEQYF. Here the CDR3 DNA reads TGTGCCAGCAGTAAAACCGGGGAGGCCTACGAGCAGTACTTC.

The rearrangement links TRBV6-2 or TRBV6-3 to TRBJ2-4; the D gene is possibly TRBD1 (7 bases). V was cut by 3 bases and J by 0 bases, with 12 bases left in between. The CDR3 is made up of 16 amino acids. The germline V gene encodes CDR1 MNHEY and CDR2 SVGEGT. The CDR3: CASSYEQGGAKNIQYF. The CDR3 DNA reads TGTGCCAGCAGTTATGAGCAGGGGGGAGCCAAAAACATTCAGTACTTC.

V and J are TRBV12-3 or TRBV12-4 and TRBJ1-3; the D is unclear. The V and J ends lost 3 bases and 4 bases respectively, with 4 bases between them. CDR3 size: 12 residues. The CDR3 spells CASSFRGNTIYF. Written as DNA, the CDR3 is TGTGCCAGCAGTTTTCGGGGAAACACCATATATTTT.

This clonotype turned up a few times. V gene TRBV6-1 combines with J gene TRBJ1-1, with a weak D call TRBD1 (5 bases). CDR1 is MNHNS and CDR2 is SASEGT in the germline V gene. Trimming left V 4 bases short and J 8 bases short, with 14 bases between. The CDR3 spans 13 residues. The CDR3 DNA is TGTGCCAGCAGTGTAGGGACCGTGATAGAAGCTTTCTTT. Protein product: CASSVGTVIEAFF.